The rows below give T cell receptor beta chains drawn from one sample of a study of T-cell memory formation after mild COVID-19. TCRdb itself ran the 5' RACE reads through MiXCR, one entry per CDR3 protein. This table has about 190,000 distinct CDR3 sequences, more than 25% appearing once. Sequenced sample: PBMCs or a T cell subset sorted from them (not recorded which). Source of these receptors: an adult woman who had mild COVID-19 (a few samples of this study predate the infection). Cell type and time point are not known. CDR3s include the opening cysteine and the closing phenylalanine or tryptophan. The D gene is left open where the match is weak. Rows give clone size only sometimes, using once, few, many, or a class for an expanded clone.

V	size	D	length	J	DNA	CDR3
TRBV5-1	few	TRBD1	15	TRBJ1-1	TGCGCCAGCAGCTTTGGGACAGGGGCGAACACTGAAGCTTTCTTT	CASSFGTGANTEAFF
TRBV7-6	few	-	14	TRBJ2-7	TGTGCCAGCAGCTTATTCCCAGGGACCCACGAGCAGTACTTC	CASSLFPGTHEQYF
TRBV5-1	-	-	16	TRBJ2-3	TGCGCCAGCAGCTTGGGCCCGGGGGTACTCACAGATACGCAGTATTTT	CASSLGPGVLTDTQYF
TRBV11-3	-	TRBD2	19	TRBJ2-1	TGTGCCAGCAGCCCTAGCCCGGGACTAGCGGGGGGGGCCTACAATGAGCAGTTCTTC	CASSPSPGLAGGAYNEQFF
TRBV28	-	TRBD1	15	TRBJ2-7	TGTGCCAGCAGTTTATACGGACAGGGGAGGAACGAGCAGTACTTC	CASSLYGQGRNEQYF
TRBV5-1	few	TRBD2	14	TRBJ2-1	TGCGCCAGCAGCTGGGGGACTAGCTTTAATGAGCAGTTCTTC	CASSWGTSFNEQFF
TRBV20-1	-	-	13	TRBJ2-5	TGCAGTGCTATACGACAGGCGAAAGAGACCCAGTACTTC	CSAIRQAKETQYF
TRBV20-1	-	-	13	TRBJ2-1	TGCAGTGCTAGAGTCCAGAATTACAATGAGCAGTTCTTC	CSARVQNYNEQFF
TRBV5-1	-	TRBD1	16	TRBJ2-5	TGCGCCAGCAGCCCGACCTACAGACAGGGAACCGAGACCCAGTACTTC	CASSPTYRQGTETQYF
TRBV12-3/TRBV12-4	many	-	14	TRBJ2-1	TGTGCCAGCAGCCGACCTGGCTCCTACAATGAGCAGTTCTTC	CASSRPGSYNEQFF
TRBV25-1	-	TRBD2	14	TRBJ2-7	TGTGCCAGCAGCGGGACTAGCGGGAACGACGAGCAGTACTTC	CASSGTSGNDEQYF
TRBV5-4	-	-	14	TRBJ2-7	TGTGCCAGCAGCTACGGGGGAGTAGGTTACGAGCAGTACTTC	CASSYGGVGYEQYF
TRBV20-1	many	TRBD1	19	TRBJ1-5	TGCAGTGCTAGAGGACCCGGGACAGGGGGCCCTACTCGCAATCAGCCCCAGCATTTT	CSARGPGTGGPTRNQPQHF
TRBV4-1	-	TRBD2	17	TRBJ2-6	TGCGCCAGCAGCCAAGGCGGGGGGCCCTCTGGGGCCAACGTCCTGACTTTC	CASSQGGGPSGANVLTF
TRBV5-1	-	-	15	TRBJ2-3	TGCGCCAGCAGCTACTGGGACCAGACCACAGATACGCAGTATTTT	CASSYWDQTTDTQYF
TRBV7-3	-	TRBD1	14	TRBJ2-5	TGTGCCAGCAGTCCGACGGGACAGGGAGTGACCCAGTACTTC	CASSPTGQGVTQYF
TRBV6-6	-	-	14	TRBJ1-6	TGTGCCAGCAGTAAGCAGGGGTTGGAGTCACCCCTCCACTTT	CASSKQGLESPLHF
TRBV20-1	-	TRBD1	14	TRBJ2-7	TGCAGTGCCAGTAGGGGACAGGGGGCCTACGAGCAGTACTTC	CSASRGQGAYEQYF
TRBV10-3	-	-	13	TRBJ2-7	TGTGCCATCAGTGCGCTACAGGGATCCGAGCAGTACTTC	CAISALQGSEQYF
TRBV20-1	few	TRBD2	17	TRBJ2-1	TGCAGTGCTAGTCTCCTAGCGGGGGGCCAACATTACAATGAGCAGTTCTTC	CSASLLAGGQHYNEQFF
TRBV7-2	-	-	13	TRBJ1-1	TGTGCCAGCAGCTTAGCCTTGCAGACTGAAGCTTTCTTT	CASSLALQTEAFF
TRBV24-1	few	-	14	TRBJ2-3	TGTGCCACCGGTCGGAGCCCCGGGATAGATACGCAGTATTTT	CATGRSPGIDTQYF
TRBV9	-	-	14	TRBJ2-7	TGTGCCAGCAACACTGACGGGACACTCTACGAGCAGTACTTC	CASNTDGTLYEQYF
TRBV20-1	few	-	15	TRBJ2-7	TGCAGTGCTAGAGATCCCCGGGCGAGGGACTACGAGCAGTACTTC	CSARDPRARDYEQYF
TRBV3-1	few	-	15	TRBJ1-5	TGTGCCAGCAGCCAAGGGGGACTTAGCAATCAGCCCCAGCATTTT	CASSQGGLSNQPQHF
TRBV15	many	TRBD2	18	TRBJ2-3	TGTGCCACCAGCAGAGACCGGGGACTAGCGGGAGGCTCAGATACGCAGTATTTT	CATSRDRGLAGGSDTQYF
TRBV10-3	-	-	13	TRBJ1-1	TGTGCCATCAATAGTCGAATGAACACTGAAGCTTTCTTT	CAINSRMNTEAFF
TRBV10-3	few	TRBD1	15	TRBJ2-7	TGTGCCATGGCGCGTGTCGGACAGGGGGCAAGGGAGCAGTACTTC	CAMARVGQGAREQYF
TRBV30	-	TRBD1	13	TRBJ2-2	TGTGCCTGGGCCAGGGGGCTCCCCGGGGAGCTGTTTTTT	CAWARGLPGELFF
TRBV7-9	-	-	13	TRBJ2-5	TGTGCCAGCAGCCCCGTTCCCCAAGAGACCCAGTACTTC	CASSPVPQETQYF
TRBV7-6	few	TRBD1	15	TRBJ2-1	TGTGCCAGCAGCTTCGGGACAGGGGGTAACAATGAGCAGTTCTTC	CASSFGTGGNNEQFF
TRBV7-2	-	-	12	TRBJ2-5	TGTGCCAGCAGCTATTCCATGGAGACCCAGTACTTC	CASSYSMETQYF
TRBV20-1	few	-	12	TRBJ1-2	TGCAGTGCTAAACAGGGTCCTTATGGCTACACCTTC	CSAKQGPYGYTF